This TCR beta chain was identified during a study of T cells in Graves' hyperthyroidism and ophthalmopathy. Study as a whole: Prior to any treatment, at the point of initial diagnosis, peripheral blood was collected.

About this clonotype: Mismatch with germline at one junction end may stem from a read error.

This CDR3 comprises 17 residues. The germline V gene encodes CDR1 SNHLY and CDR2 FYNNEI. Amplification of TCR beta CDR3 regions was performed using RNA transcripts as template. When the TCR CDR3 underwent first-round RT-PCR, the HTBI primer set was used. TCRdb used MiXCR to reprocess the multiplex PCR reads, holding one entry per CDR3 protein. The table shows about 59,000 distinct CDR3 sequences, with approximately 57% occurring only once. This chain links TRBV2 with TRBJ2-3, with 9 bases that match TRBD2. The sequence was collected from a woman aged 55-70 years with Graves' ophthalmopathy. The sample taken for sequencing was blood. CDR3 region: CASGDTIGGGAVDTQYF. Written as DNA, the CDR3 is TGTGCCAGCGGTGACACGATTGGCGGGGGGGCCGTGGATACGCAGTATTTT. The whole variable domain, remainder taken from reference TRBV2 and TRBJ2-3, is EPEVTQTPSHQVTQMGQEVILRCVPISNHLYFYWYRQILGQKVEFLVSFYNNEISEKSEIFDDQFSVERPDGSNFTLKIRSTKLEDSAMYFCASGDTIGGGAVDTQYFGPGTRLTVL.